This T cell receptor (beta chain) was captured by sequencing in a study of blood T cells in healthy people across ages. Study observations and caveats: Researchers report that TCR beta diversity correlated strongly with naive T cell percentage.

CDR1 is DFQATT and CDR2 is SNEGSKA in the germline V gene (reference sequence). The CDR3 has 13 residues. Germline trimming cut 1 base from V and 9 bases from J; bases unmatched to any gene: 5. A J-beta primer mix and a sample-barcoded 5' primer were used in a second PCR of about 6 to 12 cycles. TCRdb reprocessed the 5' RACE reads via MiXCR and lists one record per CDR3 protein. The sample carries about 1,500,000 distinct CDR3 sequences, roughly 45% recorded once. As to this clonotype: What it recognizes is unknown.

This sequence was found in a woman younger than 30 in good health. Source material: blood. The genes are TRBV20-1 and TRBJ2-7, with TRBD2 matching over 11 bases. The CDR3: CSARGSSGGPQYF. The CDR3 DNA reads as TGCAGTGCTAGAGGGTCTAGCGGGGGGCCGCAGTACTTC.